Listed below are T cell receptor beta chains from one sample, sequenced in a study of shared clonotypes between healthy human individuals. Sequencing used immunoSEQ multiplex PCR; TCRdb keeps in-frame clones, though not all of them. There are fewer than 1 million clones in the sample; 90% to 98% occur only once, and roughly 0.23% lies in the top ten. The sample was naive CD8+ T cells sorted from blood. Receptors originate from a man aged 25-45 years in good health. CDR3s include the opening cysteine and the closing phenylalanine or tryptophan. A D gene is named only where the DNA matches it firmly. A clone size is listed for some rows: how often the clone was seen (once, few, many), or a class if it is expanded.

>TRBJ1-4|TRBD1|TRBV2|NA
CASSEGQGGEKLFF
TGTGCCAGCAGTGAAGGGCAGGGGGGTGAAAAACTGTTTTTT
>TRBJ2-2|NA|TRBV7-9|NA
CASSLAAGELFF
TGTGCCAGCAGCTTGGCGGCCGGGGAGCTGTTTTTT
>TRBJ2-1|NA|TRBV10-2|once
CASSGLVLEQFF
TGCGCCAGCAGTGGACTAGTTTTGGAGCAGTTCTTC
>TRBJ1-1|NA|TRBV7-9|NA
CASSPQSRARTEAFF
TGTGCCAGCAGCCCACAGTCCAGGGCGAGGACTGAAGCTTTCTTT
>TRBJ2-2|NA|TRBV5-1|NA
CASSLGVNPNTGELFF
TGCGCCAGCAGCTTGGGAGTAAACCCTAACACCGGGGAGCTGTTTTTT
>TRBJ1-2|TRBD1|TRBV29-1|few
CSADRTGTNYGYTF
TGCAGCGCTGACCGGACAGGGACGAACTATGGCTACACCTTC
>TRBJ2-7|NA|TRBV29-1|NA
CSVFASATYEQYF
TGCAGCGTCTTCGCGTCAGCCACCTACGAGCAGTACTTC
>TRBJ2-7|NA|TRBV11-2|NA
CASSLVLDSSYEQYF
TGTGCCAGCAGCTTAGTGTTGGATTCCTCCTACGAGCAGTACTTC
>TRBJ2-1|TRBD2|TRBV7-6|NA
CASSLSLAGGLNEQFF
TGTGCCAGCAGCTTGTCCCTAGCGGGAGGCCTCAATGAGCAGTTCTTC
>TRBJ2-1|NA|TRBV7-9|NA
CASTDSWTQINNEQFF
TGTGCCAGCACAGATTCCTGGACGCAAATTAACAATGAGCAGTTCTTC
>TRBJ1-1|TRBD1|TRBV13|NA
CASSLGGQGYTEAFF
TGTGCCAGCAGCTTAGGGGGACAGGGGTACACTGAAGCTTTCTTT
>TRBJ2-7|NA|TRBV4-3|NA
CASSQVVGNSEISYEQYF
TGCGCCAGCAGCCAAGTTGTAGGAAATTCCGAAATATCCTACGAGCAGTACTTC
>TRBJ1-5|NA|TRBV6-1|NA
CASSVQTPLGDEQPQHF
TGTGCCAGCAGTGTACAAACGCCCTTAGGGGATGAACAGCCCCAGCATTTT
>TRBJ2-3|TRBD2|TRBV27|NA
CASKLTSGATDTQYF
TGTGCCAGCAAACTGACTAGCGGAGCCACAGATACGCAGTATTTT
>TRBJ2-1|TRBD2|TRBV10-3|NA
CAISDGGRKQFF
TGTGCCATCAGTGACGGCGGGAGAAAGCAGTTCTTC
>TRBJ2-7|NA|TRBV6-6|once
CASSPWRTYEQYF
TGTGCCAGCAGTCCGTGGCGGACCTACGAGCAGTACTTC